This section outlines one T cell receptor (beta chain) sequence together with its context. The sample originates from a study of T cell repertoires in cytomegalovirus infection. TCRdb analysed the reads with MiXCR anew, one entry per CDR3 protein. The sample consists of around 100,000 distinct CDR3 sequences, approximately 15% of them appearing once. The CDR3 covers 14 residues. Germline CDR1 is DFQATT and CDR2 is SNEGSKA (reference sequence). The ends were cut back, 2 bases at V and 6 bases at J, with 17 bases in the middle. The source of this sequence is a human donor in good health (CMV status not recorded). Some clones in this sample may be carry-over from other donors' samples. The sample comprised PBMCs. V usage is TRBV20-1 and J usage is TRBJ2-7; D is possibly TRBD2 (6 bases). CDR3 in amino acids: CSARKGSGSVEQYF. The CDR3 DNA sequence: TGCAGTGCTAGAAAAGGAAGCGGGTCTGTCGAGCAGTACTTC.